This record looks at one T cell receptor beta chain sequence and its context. Its target is not known. The source of the sample is a study of T cell repertoires in cytomegalovirus infection. At the level of the study: The public TCR beta signatures pointed to both CMV infection and matching HLA type. General study findings and limits: Dominating the ex vivo response were TCR beta clonotypes that were CMV-specific and HLA-C-restricted. Frequencies of public TCR beta families were cumulated, and this identified carriers of CMV plus the relevant HLA.

Using its own MiXCR run on the reads, TCRdb lists one record per CDR3 protein. The sample shows more than 650,000 distinct CDR3 sequences, approximately 40% of them seen only once. The CDR3 has 20 residues. Germline loops: CDR1 SGHTA, CDR2 FQGNSA. V was clipped by 1 base and J by 0 bases, with 24 bases between them. The sequenced sample was PBMCs. The receptor was isolated from a human donor in good health (CMV status not recorded). Some clones in this sample may be carry-over from other donors' samples. The chain has TRBV7-2 and TRBJ1-1; no clear D gene. The CDR3 DNA is TGTGCCAGCAGCTTAGTTGGGAGAGGTGCCAAGAAAGCTATGAACACTGAAGCTTTCTTT. Its translation is CASSLVGRGAKKAMNTEAFF.